This T cell receptor (beta chain) was recovered during a study of blood T cell repertoires in COVID-19. Overall study context: Italy, Spain and the United States were the sources of the convalescent and acute COVID-19 samples. Sources were T cells, B-cell-depleted T cells, or PBMCs; the material itself was cDNA or gDNA.

V was clipped by 4 bases and J by 6 bases; unmatched bases: 9. CDR1 and CDR2 (germline): SGHNT, YYREEE (reference sequence). This CDR3 has 16 amino acids. Assay used: immunoSEQ multiplex PCR; TCRdb lists only in-frame clones, some missing. The table shows over 120,000 clones, with around 86% occurring only once. The clonotype originates from a human donor in a cohort sampled during active COVID-19. Specimen: peripheral blood. This sequence joins TRBV5-4 and TRBJ2-2, with TRBD2 matching 10 bases. The CDR3 loop reads CASSPKREGLAGELFF. CDR3 nucleotides: TGTGCCAGCAGCCCGAAGCGGGAGGGCCTGGCCGGGGAGCTGTTTTTT.